These T cell receptor beta chains were read from a single sample in a study of T cell responses to AZD1222 COVID-19 vaccine. Clones were sequenced by immunoSEQ multiplex PCR, and TCRdb holds only the in-frame ones, with some missing. This sample has approximately 150,000 clones; roughly 92% occur once, and the top ten carry about 2.5%. The sample here was peripheral blood, taken on day 0 of AZD1222 vaccination. The origin of the receptors is an adult in good health. The CDR3 runs from the conserved cysteine through the conserved F or W. A D gene is named only where the DNA matches it firmly. Not every row has a clone size; where given, it reads once, few, many or a size class.

V gene	clone size	D gene	J gene	CDR3 DNA	CDR3 protein
TRBV5-1	NA	TRBD1	TRBJ2-5	TGCGCCAGCAGAGAACCGGGACAGGGGGCTGAGACCCAGTACTTC	CASREPGQGAETQYF
TRBV9	NA	TRBD2	TRBJ2-7	TGTGCCAGCAGCGTAGACGCTAGCGGGATTGGGGAGCAGTACTTC	CASSVDASGIGEQYF
TRBV2	NA	TRBD1	TRBJ1-5	TGTGCCAGCAGCGGGACAGGAGGCAATCAGCCCCAGCATTTT	CASSGTGGNQPQHF
TRBV12-3/TRBV12-4	NA	TRBD2	TRBJ2-5	TGTGCCAGCAGCCGGACTAGTGCTGAGACCCAGTACTTC	CASSRTSAETQYF
TRBV7-2	NA	TRBD1	TRBJ2-7	TGTGCCAGCAGCTTAGAGGCGACAGGGGCGCGGGAGCAGTACTTC	CASSLEATGAREQYF
TRBV3-1/TRBV3-2	NA	NA	TRBJ2-7	TGTGCCAGCAGCCAAGGGCTCAGGACCTACGAGCAGTACTTC	CASSQGLRTYEQYF
TRBV11-3	NA	TRBD2	TRBJ2-3	TGTGCCAGCAGCTTGGGTGCCCGGGAGCGGGAGGATGATACGCAGTATTTT	CASSLGAREREDDTQYF
TRBV5-1	NA	TRBD1	TRBJ1-6	TGCGCCAGCAGCCCTTCAGGGGGGCCGTATAATTCACCCCTCCACTTT	CASSPSGGPYNSPLHF
TRBV27	once	NA	TRBJ1-5	TGTGCCAGCAGTCCGCGTGGGGGCCAAAGCAATCAGCCCCAGCATTTT	CASSPRGGQSNQPQHF
TRBV7-2	NA	TRBD1	TRBJ1-1	TGTGCCAGCGGAATAGCTTTTAGCCAGGGGGCGACTGAAGCTTTCTTT	CASGIAFSQGATEAFF
TRBV27	NA	NA	TRBJ1-5	TGTGCCAGCAGTCGTACCTTCGGAGGGGAGAGTAGCAATCAGCCCCAGCATTTT	CASSRTFGGESSNQPQHF
TRBV19	NA	TRBD2	TRBJ2-5	TGTGCCAGTACCGTTAAGGTAGCGGGCCAAGAGACCCAGTACTTC	CASTVKVAGQETQYF
TRBV30	NA	NA	TRBJ1-5	TGTGCCTGGAGTCCTAACCCTCCAGGGAGTCTAGGTCAGCCCCAGCATTTT	CAWSPNPPGSLGQPQHF
TRBV13	NA	NA	TRBJ2-7	TGTGCCAGCAGCTTAGGGCCCGAAAGGGAGCAGTACTTC	CASSLGPEREQYF
TRBV11-2	NA	NA	TRBJ2-3	TGTGCCAGCAGCTTTTCGGGGGCCAAAGATACGCAGTATTTT	CASSFSGAKDTQYF
TRBV6-5	NA	NA	TRBJ1-4	TGTGCCAGCAGTCCTCCCGGGACTGCTAATGAAAAACTGTTTTTT	CASSPPGTANEKLFF
TRBV7-8	NA	NA	TRBJ2-2	TGTGCCAGCAGCTTTGGGGGGCGGCTCCTCACCGGGGAGCTGTTTTTT	CASSFGGRLLTGELFF
TRBV30	NA	NA	TRBJ2-7	TGTGCCTCTTCGATCGGGGCAGTCCCAAGGGAGCAGTACTTC	CASSIGAVPREQYF
TRBV28	NA	NA	TRBJ2-7	TGTGCCAGCAGTTTAACTGTCCCCTTCGAGCAGTACTTC	CASSLTVPFEQYF
TRBV6-5	NA	NA	TRBJ2-2	TGTGCCAGCAGGGGGCCCCTGGCCGGGGAGCTGTTTTTT	CASRGPLAGELFF
TRBV14	NA	NA	TRBJ2-5	TGTGCCAGCAGCCAAGAGGTCGAGACCCAGTACTTC	CASSQEVETQYF
TRBV3-1/TRBV3-2	NA	NA	TRBJ1-3	TGTGCCAGCAGCCAAAGCACGATCTCTGGAAACACCATATATTTT	CASSQSTISGNTIYF
TRBV15	NA	TRBD2	TRBJ2-1	TGTGCCACCAGCCTTGGGACTAGCGGGGACAATGAGCAGTTCTTC	CATSLGTSGDNEQFF
TRBV5-1	NA	TRBD2	TRBJ2-7	TGCGCCAGCAGCCCCGGGACTAGCGGGGGGAGCCACGAGCAGTACTTC	CASSPGTSGGSHEQYF
TRBV25-1	NA	NA	TRBJ1-2	TGTGCCAGCAGTGAAGAACAGAACTATGGCTACACCTTC	CASSEEQNYGYTF
TRBV6-5	NA	NA	TRBJ2-1	TGTGCCAGCAGTTCGGGACGGAGTTTCTACAATGAGCAGTTCTTC	CASSSGRSFYNEQFF
TRBV11-3	once	TRBD1	TRBJ2-7	TGTGCCAGCAGCACCCGGGACAGCTACGAGCAGTACTTC	CASSTRDSYEQYF
TRBV15	NA	TRBD1	TRBJ1-4	TGTGCCACCAGCAGAACCAGGACAGGGAATAATGAAAAACTGTTTTTT	CATSRTRTGNNEKLFF
TRBV30	once	NA	TRBJ2-7	TGTGCCTGGAGTGCACGTGAGGGGAGTCTCTACGAGCAGTACTTC	CAWSAREGSLYEQYF
TRBV9	NA	NA	TRBJ2-2	TGTGCCAGCAGCCCCTGGGGCACCGGGGAGCTGTTTTTT	CASSPWGTGELFF
TRBV24-1	NA	TRBD2	TRBJ2-1	TGTGCCACCAGTGATTCAAGCGGGAGGTACTCCTACAATGAGCAGTTCTTC	CATSDSSGRYSYNEQFF
TRBV5-8	NA	NA	TRBJ2-7	TGTGCCAGCAGCTTGGGACAGTTAGTCGACGAGCAGTACTTC	CASSLGQLVDEQYF
TRBV4-1	NA	NA	TRBJ1-1	TGCGCCAGCAGCCGACAGACGAACACTGAAGCTTTCTTT	CASSRQTNTEAFF
TRBV10-1	NA	TRBD2	TRBJ2-1	TGCGCCACCTCGTCGGGTAGCGGGAGAATCAATGAGCAGTTCTTC	CATSSGSGRINEQFF
TRBV7-9	NA	NA	TRBJ1-4	TGTGCCAGCAGCTCCTCAGGGGCAACTAATGAAAAACTGTTTTTT	CASSSSGATNEKLFF
TRBV7-6	NA	TRBD1	TRBJ2-3	TGTGCCAGCAGCCGGACAGGGAAACTTTACACAGATACGCAGTATTTT	CASSRTGKLYTDTQYF
TRBV13	NA	NA	TRBJ1-2	TGTGCCAGCAGCTGGAGACATCTCACTAACTATGGCTACACCTTC	CASSWRHLTNYGYTF
TRBV6-5	NA	TRBD2	TRBJ2-7	TGTGCCAGCAAGAGGGAGCGGGAGGGGTACGAGCAGTACTTC	CASKREREGYEQYF
TRBV19	NA	NA	TRBJ1-2	TGTGCCAGTAGTATTGGGGGGGCGCCGGGCTACACCTTC	CASSIGGAPGYTF
TRBV5-1	NA	NA	TRBJ1-1	TGCGCCAGCAGCTACGAAGTTATGAACACTGAAGCTTTCTTT	CASSYEVMNTEAFF